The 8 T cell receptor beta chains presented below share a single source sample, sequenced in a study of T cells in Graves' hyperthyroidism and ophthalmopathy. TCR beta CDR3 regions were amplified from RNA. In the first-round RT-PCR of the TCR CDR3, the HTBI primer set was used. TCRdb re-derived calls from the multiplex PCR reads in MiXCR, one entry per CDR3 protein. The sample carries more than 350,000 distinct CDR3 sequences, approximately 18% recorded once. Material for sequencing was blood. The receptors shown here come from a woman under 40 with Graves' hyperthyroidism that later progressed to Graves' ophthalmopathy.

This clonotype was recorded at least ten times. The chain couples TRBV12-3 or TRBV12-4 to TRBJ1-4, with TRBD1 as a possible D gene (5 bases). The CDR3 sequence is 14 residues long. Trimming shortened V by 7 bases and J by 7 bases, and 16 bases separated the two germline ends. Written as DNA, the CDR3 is TGTGCCAGCAAGACGTCGGGACTCGCTGAAAAACTGTTTTTT. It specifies CASKTSGLAEKLFF.

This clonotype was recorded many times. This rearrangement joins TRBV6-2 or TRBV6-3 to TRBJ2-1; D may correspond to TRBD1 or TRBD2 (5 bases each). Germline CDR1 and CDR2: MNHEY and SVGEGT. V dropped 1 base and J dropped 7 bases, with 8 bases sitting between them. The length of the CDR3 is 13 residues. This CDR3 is CASSYWGWNEQFF. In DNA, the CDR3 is TGTGCCAGCAGTTACTGGGGGTGGAATGAGCAGTTCTTC.

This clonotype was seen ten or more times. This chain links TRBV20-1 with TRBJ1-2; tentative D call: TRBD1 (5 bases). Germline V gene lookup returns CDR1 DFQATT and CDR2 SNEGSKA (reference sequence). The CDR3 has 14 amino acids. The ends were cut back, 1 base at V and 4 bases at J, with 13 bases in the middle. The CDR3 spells CSARVRGLLYGYTF. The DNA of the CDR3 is TGCAGTGCTAGAGTAAGGGGACTCCTCTATGGCTACACCTTC.

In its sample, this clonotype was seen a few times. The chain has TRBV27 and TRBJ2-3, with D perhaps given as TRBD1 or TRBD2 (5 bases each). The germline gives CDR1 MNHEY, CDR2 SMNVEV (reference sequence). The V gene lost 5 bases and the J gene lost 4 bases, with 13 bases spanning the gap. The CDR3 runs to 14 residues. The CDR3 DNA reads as TGTGCCAGCAGTGATGACCAGGGAGCAGATACGCAGTATTTT. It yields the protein CASSDDQGADTQYF.

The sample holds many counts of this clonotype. DNA for the CDR3: TGTGCCAGCAGCGTTTCGACAGGGCGGGAAAAACTGTTTTTT. This encodes CASSVSTGREKLFF. This sequence joins TRBV9 and TRBJ1-4; 7 positions match TRBD1. J lost 8 bases, V lost 2 bases, and 6 bases had no gene match. CDR3 length equals 14 residues. The germline CDR1 and CDR2 sequences are SGDLS and YYNGEE.

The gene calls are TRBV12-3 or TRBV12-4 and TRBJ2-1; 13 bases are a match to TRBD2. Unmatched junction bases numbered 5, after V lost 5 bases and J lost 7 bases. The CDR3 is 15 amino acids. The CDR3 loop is CASSQQGLAGNEQFF. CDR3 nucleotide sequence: TGTGCCAGCAGTCAGCAGGGACTAGCGGGGAATGAGCAGTTCTTC.

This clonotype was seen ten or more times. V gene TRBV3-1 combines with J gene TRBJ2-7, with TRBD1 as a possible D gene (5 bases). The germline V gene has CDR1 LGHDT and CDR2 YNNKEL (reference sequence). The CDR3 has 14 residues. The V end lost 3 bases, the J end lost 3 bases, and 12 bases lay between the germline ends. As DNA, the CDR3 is TGTGCCAGCAGCCAGATGGACATGAGCTACGAGCAGTACTTC. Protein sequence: CASSQMDMSYEQYF.

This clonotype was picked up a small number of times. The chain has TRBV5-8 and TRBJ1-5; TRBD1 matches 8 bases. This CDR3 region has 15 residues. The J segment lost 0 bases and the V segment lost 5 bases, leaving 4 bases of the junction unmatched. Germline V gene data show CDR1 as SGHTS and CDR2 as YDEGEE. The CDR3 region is CASSSRGPSNQPQHF. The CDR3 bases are TGTGCCAGCAGTTCCAGGGGGCCTAGCAATCAGCCCCAGCATTTT.